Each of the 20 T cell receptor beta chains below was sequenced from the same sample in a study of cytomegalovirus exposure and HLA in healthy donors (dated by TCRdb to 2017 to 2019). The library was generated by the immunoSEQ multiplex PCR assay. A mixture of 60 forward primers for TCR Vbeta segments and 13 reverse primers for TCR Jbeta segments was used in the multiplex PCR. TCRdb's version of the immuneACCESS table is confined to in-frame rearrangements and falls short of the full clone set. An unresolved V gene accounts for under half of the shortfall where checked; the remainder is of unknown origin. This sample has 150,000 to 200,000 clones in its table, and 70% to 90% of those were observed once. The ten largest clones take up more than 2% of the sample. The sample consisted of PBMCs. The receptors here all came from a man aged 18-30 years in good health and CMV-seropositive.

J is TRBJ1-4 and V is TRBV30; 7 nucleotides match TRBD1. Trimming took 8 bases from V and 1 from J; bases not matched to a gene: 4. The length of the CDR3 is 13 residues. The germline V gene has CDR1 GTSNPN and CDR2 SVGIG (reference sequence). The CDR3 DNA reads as TGTGCCGGCTACAGGGGAACTAATGAAAAACTGTTTTTT. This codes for CAGYRGTNEKLFF.

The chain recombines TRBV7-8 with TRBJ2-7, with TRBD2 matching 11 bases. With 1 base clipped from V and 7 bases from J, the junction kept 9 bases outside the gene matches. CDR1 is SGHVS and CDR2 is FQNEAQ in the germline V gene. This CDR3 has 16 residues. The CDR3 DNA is TGTGCCAGCAGCTTAGGTAGCGGGGGGGCGTGGGAAGAGCAGTACTTC. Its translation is CASSLGSGGAWEEQYF.

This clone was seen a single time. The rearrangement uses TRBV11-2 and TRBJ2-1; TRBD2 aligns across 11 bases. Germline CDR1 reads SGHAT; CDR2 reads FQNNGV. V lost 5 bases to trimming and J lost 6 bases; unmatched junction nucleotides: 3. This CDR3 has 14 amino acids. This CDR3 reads CASSRTSGPNEQFF. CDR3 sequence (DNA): TGTGCCAGCAGCCGGACTAGCGGGCCCAATGAGCAGTTCTTC. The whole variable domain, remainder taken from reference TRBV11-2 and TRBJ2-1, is EAGVAQSPRYKIIEKRQSVAFWCNPISGHATLYWYQQILGQGPKLLIQFQNNGVVDDSQLPKDRFSAERLKGVDSTLKIQPAKLEDSAVYLCASSRTSGPNEQFFGPGTRLTVL.

CDR3 residues: CASSQDAPGDYEQYF. For the CDR3, the DNA is TGCGCCAGCAGCCAAGATGCGCCCGGGGATTACGAGCAGTACTTC. The chain is built from TRBV4-3 and TRBJ2-7, with a possible D match to TRBD2 (5 bases). The CDR3 spans 15 residues. The germline V and J ends were trimmed by 0 bases and 4 bases, with 13 bases remaining between them. Per the germline V gene, CDR1 is LGHNA and CDR2 is YSLEER.

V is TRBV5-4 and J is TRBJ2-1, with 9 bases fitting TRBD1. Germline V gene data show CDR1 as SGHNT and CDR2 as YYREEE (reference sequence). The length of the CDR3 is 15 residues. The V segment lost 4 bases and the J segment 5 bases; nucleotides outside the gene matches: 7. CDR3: CASSPGQGIDNEQFF. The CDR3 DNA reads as TGTGCCAGCAGCCCGGGACAGGGCATCGACAATGAGCAGTTCTTC.

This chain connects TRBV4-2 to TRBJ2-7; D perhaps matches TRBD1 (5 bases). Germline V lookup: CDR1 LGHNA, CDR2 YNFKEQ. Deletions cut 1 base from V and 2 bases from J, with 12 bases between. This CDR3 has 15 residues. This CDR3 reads CASSQVRAGPYEQYF. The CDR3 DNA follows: TGTGCCAGCAGCCAAGTGCGCGCAGGGCCCTACGAGCAGTACTTC.

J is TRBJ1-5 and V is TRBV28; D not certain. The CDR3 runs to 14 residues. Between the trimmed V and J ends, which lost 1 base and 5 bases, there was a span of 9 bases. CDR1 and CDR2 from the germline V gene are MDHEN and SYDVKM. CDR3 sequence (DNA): TGTGCCAGCAGTTTATTCGGACTGCATCAGCCCCAGCATTTT. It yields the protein CASSLFGLHQPQHF. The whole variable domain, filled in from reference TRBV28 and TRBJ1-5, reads DVKVTQSSRYLVKRTGEKVFLECVQDMDHENMFWYRQDPGLGLRLIYFSYDVKMKEKGDIPEGYSVSREKKERFSLILESASTNQTSMYLCASSLFGLHQPQHFGDGTRLSIL.

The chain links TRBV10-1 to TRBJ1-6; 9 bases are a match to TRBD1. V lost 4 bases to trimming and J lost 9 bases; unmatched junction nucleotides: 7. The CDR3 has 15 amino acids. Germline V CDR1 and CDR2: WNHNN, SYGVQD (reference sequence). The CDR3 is CASSAGTGKVSPLHF. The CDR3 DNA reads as TGCGCCAGCAGTGCTGGGACAGGGAAGGTTTCACCCCTCCACTTT.

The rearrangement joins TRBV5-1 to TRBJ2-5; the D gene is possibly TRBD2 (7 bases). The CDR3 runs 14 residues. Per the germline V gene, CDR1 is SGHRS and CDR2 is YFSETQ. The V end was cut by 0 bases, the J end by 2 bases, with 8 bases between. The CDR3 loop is CASSLEGGQETQYF. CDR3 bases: TGCGCCAGCAGCTTGGAGGGGGGGCAAGAGACCCAGTACTTC.

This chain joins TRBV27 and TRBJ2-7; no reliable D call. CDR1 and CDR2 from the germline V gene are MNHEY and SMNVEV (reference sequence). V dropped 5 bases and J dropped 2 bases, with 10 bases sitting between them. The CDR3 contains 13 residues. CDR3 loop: CASSLTGPYEQYF. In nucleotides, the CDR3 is TGTGCCAGCAGTCTCACGGGTCCCTACGAGCAGTACTTC.

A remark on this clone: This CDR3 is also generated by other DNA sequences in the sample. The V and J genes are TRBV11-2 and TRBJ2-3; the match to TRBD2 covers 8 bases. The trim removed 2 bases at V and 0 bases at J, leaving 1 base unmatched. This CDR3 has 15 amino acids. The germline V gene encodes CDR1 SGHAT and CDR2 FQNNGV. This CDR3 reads CASSLLAGSTDTQYF. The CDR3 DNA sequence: TGTGCCAGCAGCTTATTAGCGGGGAGCACAGATACGCAGTATTTT.

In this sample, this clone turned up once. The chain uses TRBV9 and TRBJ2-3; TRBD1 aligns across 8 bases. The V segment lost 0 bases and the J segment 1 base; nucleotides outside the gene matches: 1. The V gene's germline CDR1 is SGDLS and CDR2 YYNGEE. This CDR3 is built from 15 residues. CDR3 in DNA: TGTGCCAGCAGCGTAGAGGGACAGGGCACAGATACGCAGTATTTT. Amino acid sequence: CASSVEGQGTDTQYF.

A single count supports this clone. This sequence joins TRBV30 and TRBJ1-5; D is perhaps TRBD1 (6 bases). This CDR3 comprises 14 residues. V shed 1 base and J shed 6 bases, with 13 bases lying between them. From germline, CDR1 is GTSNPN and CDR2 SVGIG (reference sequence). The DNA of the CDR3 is TGTGCCTGGAGTGCTCCGGACAGACCTCAGCCCCAGCATTTT. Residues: CAWSAPDRPQPQHF.

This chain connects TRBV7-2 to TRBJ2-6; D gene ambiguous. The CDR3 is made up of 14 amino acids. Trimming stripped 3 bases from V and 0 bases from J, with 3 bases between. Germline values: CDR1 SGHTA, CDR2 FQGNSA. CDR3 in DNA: TGTGCCAGCAGCTTCTCCTCTGGGGCCAACGTCCTGACTTTC. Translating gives CASSFSSGANVLTF.

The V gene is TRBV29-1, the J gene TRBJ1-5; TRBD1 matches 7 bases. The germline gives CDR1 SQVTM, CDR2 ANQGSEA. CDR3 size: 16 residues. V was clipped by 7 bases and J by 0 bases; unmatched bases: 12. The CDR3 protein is CSAYRDRAYSNQPQHF. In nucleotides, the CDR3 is TGCAGCGCATATAGGGACAGAGCTTATAGCAATCAGCCCCAGCATTTT.

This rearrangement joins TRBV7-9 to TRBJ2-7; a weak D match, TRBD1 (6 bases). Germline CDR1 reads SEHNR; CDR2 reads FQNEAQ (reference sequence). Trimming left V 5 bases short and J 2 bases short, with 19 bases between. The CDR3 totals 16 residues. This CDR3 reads CASSHPWDTQAYEQYF. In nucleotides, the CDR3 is TGTGCCAGCAGCCACCCTTGGGACACGCAGGCCTACGAGCAGTACTTC.

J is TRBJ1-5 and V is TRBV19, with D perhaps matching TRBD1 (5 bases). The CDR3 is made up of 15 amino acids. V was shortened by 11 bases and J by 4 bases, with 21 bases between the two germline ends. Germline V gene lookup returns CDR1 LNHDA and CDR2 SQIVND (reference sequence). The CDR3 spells CAVGGGSGNNQPQHF. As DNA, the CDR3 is TGTGCCGTTGGGGGGGGGAGTGGTAATAATCAGCCCCAGCATTTT.

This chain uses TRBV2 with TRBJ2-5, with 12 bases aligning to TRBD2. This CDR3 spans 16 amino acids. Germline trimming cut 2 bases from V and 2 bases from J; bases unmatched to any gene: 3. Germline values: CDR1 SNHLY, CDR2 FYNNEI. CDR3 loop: CASSEFLAGGQETQYF. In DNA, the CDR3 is TGTGCCAGCAGTGAATTCCTAGCGGGGGGGCAAGAGACCCAGTACTTC.

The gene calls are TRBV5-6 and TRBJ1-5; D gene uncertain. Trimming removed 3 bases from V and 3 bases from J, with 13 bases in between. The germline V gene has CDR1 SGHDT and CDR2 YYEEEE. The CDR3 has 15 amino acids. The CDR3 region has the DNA TGTGCCAGCAGCTCGGGGTGGGGAAACAATCAGCCCCAGCATTTT. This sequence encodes CASSSGWGNNQPQHF.

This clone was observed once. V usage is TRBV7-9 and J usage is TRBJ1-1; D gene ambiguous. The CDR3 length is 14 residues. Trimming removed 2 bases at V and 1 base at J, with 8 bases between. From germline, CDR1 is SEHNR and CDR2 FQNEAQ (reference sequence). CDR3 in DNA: TGTGCCAGCAGCTTATATGGCCGGAACACTGAAGCTTTCTTT. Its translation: CASSLYGRNTEAFF.